A single sample gave rise to the 25 T cell receptor beta chains below, sequenced in a study of response to subunit inactivated influenza vaccine. TCRdb reprocessed the RT-PCR reads with MiXCR, giving one entry per CDR3 protein. Here the sample spans 500,000 to 600,000 distinct CDR3 sequences, over 9.5% being singletons. The sample consisted of PBMCs from blood, taken on the day of vaccination. These receptors were collected from a man aged 50-59 years who received an inactivated influenza vaccine.

The J gene is TRBJ1-1, the V gene TRBV7-2; tentative D call: TRBD1 (6 bases). The CDR3 extends over 15 amino acids. The germline CDR1 and CDR2 sequences are SGHTA and FQGNSA. Trimming took off 0 bases at V and 0 bases at J, with 8 bases between the two ends. Written as DNA, the CDR3 is TGTGCCAGCAGCTTAGCTGGGACAATGAACACTGAAGCTTTCTTT. Amino acid sequence: CASSLAGTMNTEAFF.

This clonotype has ten or more counts. V is TRBV10-1 and J is TRBJ2-1; D is possibly TRBD2 (6 bases). Germline V gene sequence: CDR1 WNHNN, CDR2 SYGVQD (reference sequence). V was trimmed by 4 bases and J by 6 bases, leaving 19 bases between them. This CDR3 is built from 16 residues. The CDR3 here is CASSATLYTSINEQFF. The CDR3 nucleotides read TGCGCCAGCAGTGCAACTTTATACACTAGCATCAATGAGCAGTTCTTC.

This clonotype was picked up a small number of times. The chain couples TRBV7-8 to TRBJ1-6; tentatively, D is TRBD1 (5 bases). CDR1 SGHVS and CDR2 FQNEAQ come from the germline V gene. Trimming stripped 5 bases from V and 7 bases from J, with 18 bases between. The CDR3 spans 16 residues. The CDR3 coding sequence is TGTGCCAGCAGCATAGATAACAGGCAGTTGAATTCACCCCTCCACTTT. Translation: CASSIDNRQLNSPLHF.

This clonotype has just a few counts. The rearrangement joins TRBV6-2 or TRBV6-3 to TRBJ2-2, with 13 bases that match TRBD2. The trim removed 7 bases at V and 2 bases at J, leaving 4 bases unmatched. Per germline, CDR1 MNHEY and CDR2 SVGEGT. CDR3 length: 16 residues. The chain's CDR3 is CASTRLAGGNTGELFF. The CDR3 DNA reads TGTGCCAGCACTAGACTAGCGGGAGGTAACACCGGGGAGCTGTTTTTT.

The DNA for the CDR3 is TGCGCCAGCAGCCACGGGGGAGCTGATACGCAGTATTTT. It encodes CASSHGGADTQYF. The rearrangement uses TRBV5-1 and TRBJ2-3, with TRBD2 as a possible D gene (6 bases). Germline-derived CDR1 and CDR2 are SGHRS and YFSETQ. V lost 4 bases, J lost 6 bases, and 12 bases lay in between. The CDR3 covers 13 residues. Full variable domain (rest looked up from reference TRBV5-1 and TRBJ2-3): KAGVTQTPRYLIKTRGQQVTLSCSPISGHRSVSWYQQTPGQGLQFLFEYFSETQRNKGNFPGRFSGRQFSNSRSEMNVSTLELGDSALYLCASSHGGADTQYFGPGTRLTVL.

This clonotype showed up just a few times. This chain connects TRBV19 to TRBJ1-1, with a possible D match to TRBD1 (6 bases). Germline values: CDR1 LNHDA, CDR2 SQIVND (reference sequence). Deletions cut 4 bases from V and 10 bases from J, with 19 bases between. The CDR3 length is 14 residues. Here the CDR3 reads CASSNNRERDRAFF. The CDR3 coding sequence is TGTGCCAGTAGTAACAACAGGGAACGCGACAGAGCTTTCTTT.

V and J are TRBV6-5 and TRBJ2-1; 10 bases line up with TRBD2. CDR3 length: 17 amino acids. From germline, CDR1 is MNHEY and CDR2 SVGAGI. V shed 0 bases, J shed 15 bases, and the junction held 17 bases outside the gene matches. The CDR3 DNA reads as TGTGCCAGCAGTTACTCCGTCGGGCTAGCGGGAGCGGGGACTCGGTTCTTC. This translates into CASSYSVGLAGAGTRFF.

This clonotype was seen a few times. V and J are TRBV2 and TRBJ1-2, with 8 bases lining up with TRBD1. Germline-derived CDR1 and CDR2 are SNHLY and FYNNEI. After removal of 8 bases from V and 1 base from J, the junction contained 3 bases not matched to a gene. The CDR3 totals 13 residues. As DNA, the CDR3 is TGTGCCAGCGACAGGGGCCTTAACTATGGCTACACCTTC. It translates to CASDRGLNYGYTF.

In its sample, this clonotype was seen a few times. The rearrangement joins TRBV3-1 to TRBJ2-3; D is unresolved. The CDR3 length is 16 residues. Trimming pared 2 bases from V and 2 bases from J, leaving 14 bases between. Germline V lookup: CDR1 LGHDT, CDR2 YNNKEL (reference sequence). This CDR3 is CASSQKALVYTDTQYF. The CDR3 DNA reads as TGTGCCAGCAGCCAAAAAGCTCTAGTTTACACAGATACGCAGTATTTT.

V is TRBV13 and J is TRBJ2-3, with 11 bases matching TRBD2. The CDR3 extends over 17 amino acids. J was trimmed by 4 bases and V by 4 bases; bases with no gene match: 10. Germline assignment: CDR1 PRHDT and CDR2 FYEKMQ (reference sequence). CDR3 DNA: TGTGCCAGCAGCTCCCCGACTAGCGGGAAAAATTCAGATACGCAGTATTTT. This sequence encodes CASSSPTSGKNSDTQYF.

This clonotype was seen a single time. The chain links TRBV19 to TRBJ2-1; tentative D call: TRBD2 (5 bases). Trimming cost V 8 bases and J 1 base, with 12 bases left between them. Germline values: CDR1 LNHDA, CDR2 SQIVND (reference sequence). The length of the CDR3 is 14 residues. In nucleotides, the CDR3 is TGTGCCAGTCAACGAGCGGATTCCTACAATGAGCAGTTCTTC. This sequence encodes CASQRADSYNEQFF.

This clonotype was found a few times. The chain links TRBV21-1 to TRBJ2-7; no check of the table's D call, TRBD1, against the DNA was made. TRBV21-1 is listed as a pseudogene. The CDR3 totals 12 residues. CDR3 nucleotide sequence: TGTGCCAGCATCTACAGGGTTTCCGAGCAGTACTTC. Its protein product is CASIYRVSEQYF.

This clonotype was seen only once. The chain uses TRBV4-2 and TRBJ2-5; 8 bases align to TRBD2. Germline loops: CDR1 LGHNA, CDR2 YNFKEQ. This CDR3 is 16 amino acids long. J gave up 8 bases and V 4 bases, and 15 bases lay outside the gene matches. The CDR3 region is CASSPSGSGPLNTQYF. The CDR3 bases are TGTGCCAGCAGCCCCAGCGGGAGTGGCCCTTTAAATACCCAGTACTTC.

The V and J genes are TRBV7-3 and TRBJ2-1; 16 nucleotides line up with TRBD2. Germline V lookup: CDR1 SGHTA, CDR2 FQGTGA. The V segment lost 5 bases and the J segment 10 bases; nucleotides outside the gene matches: 14. The CDR3 is 18 residues long. Written as DNA, the CDR3 is TGTGCCAGCAGCCCAGGGACTAGCGGGAGGGCCGGGTTACGGGAGCAGTTCTTC. It specifies CASSPGTSGRAGLREQFF. The full variable domain, its missing parts supplied by reference TRBV7-3 and TRBJ2-1, is GAGVSQTPSNKVTEKGKYVELRCDPISGHTALYWYRQSLGQGPEFLIYFQGTGAADDSGLPNDRFFAVRPEGSVSTLKIQRTERGDSAVYLCASSPGTSGRAGLREQFFGPGTRLTVL.

This clonotype has only a few counts. The chain recombines TRBV4-3 with TRBJ2-7; D remains ambiguous. This CDR3 spans 13 amino acids. Germline CDR1 reads LGHNA; CDR2 reads YSLEER. The ends were cut back, 1 base at V and 6 bases at J, with 10 bases in the middle. CDR3 loop: CASSQVEGSEQYF. CDR3 DNA sequence: TGCGCCAGCAGCCAAGTCGAAGGGTCCGAGCAGTACTTC.

This clonotype was seen many times. The chain links TRBV2 to TRBJ2-7; D is perhaps TRBD1 (5 bases). CDR3 length equals 12 residues. Germline V gene sequence: CDR1 SNHLY, CDR2 FYNNEI. V was clipped by 2 bases and J by 4 bases, with 6 bases between them. CDR3 amino acids: CASSEQGYEQYF. The CDR3 bases are TGTGCCAGCAGTGAACAGGGTTACGAGCAGTACTTC.

J is TRBJ2-1 and V is TRBV5-1; the match to TRBD2 covers 13 bases. J lost 14 bases, V lost 4 bases, and 6 bases had no gene match. CDR1 is SGHRS, CDR2 YFSETQ, per germline. CDR3 length equals 13 residues. The CDR3 bases are TGCGCCAGCAGCCTGGGGACTAGCGGGGAGGAGTTCTTC. Translated: CASSLGTSGEEFF.

Ten or more counts support this clonotype. CDR3 protein: CSVEGTVSYEQYF. The CDR3 DNA reads TGCAGCGTTGAAGGGACAGTTAGCTACGAGCAGTACTTC. V gene TRBV29-1 combines with J gene TRBJ2-7; the D gene is possibly TRBD1 (6 bases). Germline assignment: CDR1 SQVTM and CDR2 ANQGSEA. V was pared by 1 base and J by 3 bases, with 10 bases between. The CDR3 consists of 13 residues.

In its sample, this clonotype was seen a few times. V gene TRBV5-1 combines with J gene TRBJ1-6; D perhaps matches TRBD1 (6 bases). Germline CDR1 is SGHRS and CDR2 is YFSETQ. The V end lost 0 bases, the J end lost 4 bases, and 8 bases lay between the germline ends. The CDR3 length is 15 residues. The CDR3 DNA follows: TGCGCCAGCAGCTTGGGGGACAATTATAATTCACCCCTCCACTTT. Amino acid sequence: CASSLGDNYNSPLHF. Variable domain in full (rest from reference TRBV5-1 and TRBJ1-6): KAGVTQTPRYLIKTRGQQVTLSCSPISGHRSVSWYQQTPGQGLQFLFEYFSETQRNKGNFPGRFSGRQFSNSRSEMNVSTLELGDSALYLCASSLGDNYNSPLHFGNGTRLTVT.

The table lists this clonotype with many counts. The V call is TRBV18, the J call TRBJ2-1; D uncertain. The germline CDR1 and CDR2 sequences are KGHSH and LQKENI. Trimming removed 4 bases from V and 7 bases from J, with 17 bases in between. The CDR3 sequence is 15 residues long. This CDR3 reads CASSLGSLIMNEQFF. CDR3 nucleotides: TGTGCCAGCTCACTCGGCTCCCTGATCATGAATGAGCAGTTCTTC.

This clonotype was counted only a few times. The chain combines TRBV12-3 or TRBV12-4 with TRBJ2-2; TRBD1 matches 7 bases. The V segment lost 4 bases and the J segment 4 bases; nucleotides outside the gene matches: 12. The CDR3 sequence is 17 residues long. CDR3 in DNA: TGTGCCAGCAGTTGGTACAGGGGCAACGCGGGCACCGGGGAGCTGTTTTTT. As protein: CASSWYRGNAGTGELFF.

This clonotype was seen a few times. The chain joins TRBV14 to TRBJ2-2, with D hard to call. The CDR3 loop spans 13 amino acids. The V end was cut by 3 bases, the J end by 4 bases, with 6 bases between. Germline values: CDR1 SGHDN, CDR2 FVKESK. Here the CDR3 DNA reads TGTGCCAGCAGCCAGGGTCTCACCGGGGAGCTGTTTTTT. Protein sequence: CASSQGLTGELFF.

This clonotype was seen a few times. V usage is TRBV7-2 and J usage is TRBJ2-2, with 7 bases lining up with TRBD1. This CDR3 is 16 amino acids long. Looked up from germline, CDR1 is SGHTA and CDR2 is FQGNSA. The trim removed 4 bases at V and 1 base at J, leaving 6 bases unmatched. The CDR3 reads CASSSQGQVNTGELFF. Here the CDR3 DNA reads TGTGCCAGCAGCTCACAAGGACAGGTGAACACCGGGGAGCTGTTTTTT.

This clonotype has more than one count but fewer than ten. The V call is TRBV10-2, the J call TRBJ2-7; tentatively, D is TRBD2 (6 bases). Germline-derived CDR1 and CDR2 are WSHSY and SAAADI. V shed 3 bases and J shed 4 bases, with 10 bases lying between them. The CDR3 covers 13 residues. The CDR3 sequence is CASSDGAGYEQYF. CDR3 nucleotide sequence: TGCGCCAGCAGTGACGGGGCGGGGTACGAGCAGTACTTC.

This clonotype was seen only a few times. The CDR3 DNA reads TGTGCCAGCAGTTTGTCAGGGGCCATCTACAATGAGCAGTTCTTC. Amino acids: CASSLSGAIYNEQFF. The genes are TRBV12-3 or TRBV12-4 and TRBJ2-1, with D possibly being TRBD1 (6 bases). CDR3 length: 15 residues. The V end was cut by 3 bases, the J end by 3 bases, with 12 bases between.